This entry lists 8 T cell receptor beta chains sequenced from one sample in a study of CD8+ T cells in alopecia areata. The study team obtained lesional scalp punch biopsies and peripheral blood from alopecia areata patients. cDNA reverse transcribed from extracted RNA served as the sequencing template. Repertoires were generated with immunoSEQ multiplex PCR, while TCRdb's copy carries only in-frame clones and drops some. The sample includes under 25,000 clones, more than 60% of them seen just once. Here the sequenced sample was skin, taken at week 0. The receptors come from a human donor with alopecia areata.

J is TRBJ1-1 and V is TRBV29-1, with D possibly being TRBD1 (5 bases). The germline V and J ends were trimmed by 2 bases and 1 base, with 8 bases remaining between them. This CDR3 is 13 amino acids long. Germline V gives CDR1 SQVTM, CDR2 ANQGSEA. Here the CDR3 reads CSVERGGNTEAFF. CDR3 DNA: TGCAGCGTTGAACGCGGGGGGAACACTGAAGCTTTCTTT.

The V gene is TRBV4-3, the J gene TRBJ1-5; the match to TRBD1 covers 9 bases. Germline trimming cut 0 bases from V and 7 bases from J; bases unmatched to any gene: 10. Germline V CDR1 and CDR2: LGHNA, YSLEER. This CDR3 is built from 17 residues. In DNA form, the CDR3 reads TGCGCCAGCAGCCAAGAGCTACAGGGGGCGACTTTCCAGCCCCAGCATTTT. Encoded protein: CASSQELQGATFQPQHF.

J is TRBJ2-1 and V is TRBV2, with TRBD2 identical over 7 bases. The germline V gene has CDR1 SNHLY and CDR2 FYNNEI. Trimming removed 8 bases from V and 8 bases from J; junction bases left unmatched: 15. This CDR3 region has 15 residues. The CDR3, as DNA: TGTGCCAGCCTTCGGGCTAGCGGTAGTTCGGATGAGCAGTTCTTC. Translated: CASLRASGSSDEQFF.

The CDR3 bases are TGTGCCAGCAGCCAACCGCCCTGGACAGGGGGCTTCGAGACCCAGTACTTC. Protein sequence: CASSQPPWTGGFETQYF. The rearrangement links TRBV14 to TRBJ2-5, with 11 bases identical to TRBD1. Germline lookup yields CDR1 SGHDN and CDR2 FVKESK. The CDR3 runs to 17 residues. V was clipped by 2 bases and J by 5 bases; unmatched bases: 10.

The rearrangement uses TRBV6-6 and TRBJ2-2, with D possibly being TRBD1 (6 bases). CDR3 length: 16 amino acids. V was shortened by 6 bases and J by 3 bases, with 17 bases between the two germline ends. Germline V lookup: CDR1 MNHNY, CDR2 SVGAGI (reference sequence). The CDR3 here is CASSGPGTWDTGELFF. CDR3 coding DNA: TGTGCCAGCAGCGGCCCCGGGACATGGGACACCGGGGAGCTGTTTTTT.

Concerning this clone itself: One end of the junction fails to match germline, which may point to a read error. V and J are TRBV7-7 and TRBJ2-1; no definite D call. The length of the CDR3 is 13 residues. CDR1 SSHAT and CDR2 FNYEAQ come from the germline V gene (reference sequence). The CDR3 DNA is TGTGCTAGCAGCTTAGACTTATACAATGAGCAGTTCTTC. Amino acids: CASSLDLYNEQFF.

The V gene is TRBV19, the J gene TRBJ2-1; TRBD1 matches at 11 bases. CDR1 and CDR2 (germline): LNHDA, SQIVND (reference sequence). Trimming at V came to 4 bases and at J to 8 bases, leaving 10 bases not matched to a gene. The length of the CDR3 is 16 residues. CDR3 nucleotide sequence: TGTGCCAGTAGTACGATCCCCGGGACAGGGGGATATGAGCAGTTCTTC. Its protein is CASSTIPGTGGYEQFF.

The chain recombines TRBV5-5 with TRBJ2-5, with 8 bases aligning to TRBD2. The V gene end was trimmed by 1 base and the J gene end by 11 bases; junction bases not matched to a gene: 7. The CDR3 is 13 residues long. Germline V gene lookup returns CDR1 SGHKS and CDR2 YYEKEE (reference sequence). CDR3 in amino acids: CASSLRGLDIQYF. The CDR3 DNA sequence: TGTGCCAGCAGCTTGAGGGGACTAGATATACAGTACTTC.